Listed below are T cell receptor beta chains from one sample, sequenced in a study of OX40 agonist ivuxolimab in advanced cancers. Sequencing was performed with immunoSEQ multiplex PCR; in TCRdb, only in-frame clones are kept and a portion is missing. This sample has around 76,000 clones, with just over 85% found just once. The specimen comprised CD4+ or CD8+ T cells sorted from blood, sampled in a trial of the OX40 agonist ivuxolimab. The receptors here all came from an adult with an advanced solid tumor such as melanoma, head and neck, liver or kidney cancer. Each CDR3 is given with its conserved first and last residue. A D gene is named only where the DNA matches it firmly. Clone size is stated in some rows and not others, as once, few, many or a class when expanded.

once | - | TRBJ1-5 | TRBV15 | TGTGCCACCAGCAGAGGAGGGGACGGTGGCAATCAGCCCCAGCATTTT | CATSRGGDGGNQPQHF
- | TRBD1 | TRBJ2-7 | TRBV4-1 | TGCGCCAGCAGCCAAGAAAAGGGCGACAGGGCGCGCTACGGGCAGTACTTC | CASSQEKGDRARYGQYF
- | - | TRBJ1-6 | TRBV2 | TGTGCCAGCAGCTTAGCGCGGGACAATTCACCCCTCCACTTT | CASSLARDNSPLHF
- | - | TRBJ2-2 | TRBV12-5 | TGTGCTAGTGCCGAGGCCGGGGAGCTGTTTTTT | CASAEAGELFF
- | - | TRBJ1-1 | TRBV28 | TGTGCCAGCAGTCGACTATCGGCAGGGGCTATGAACACTGAAGCTTTCTTT | CASSRLSAGAMNTEAFF
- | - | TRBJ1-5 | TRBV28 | TGTGCCAGTTGGGGGGTAGATGTGGATCAGCCCCAGCATTTT | CASWGVDVDQPQHF
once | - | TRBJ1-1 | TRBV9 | TGTGCCAGCAGCGTTCAGGGGAACACTGAAGCTTTCTTT | CASSVQGNTEAFF
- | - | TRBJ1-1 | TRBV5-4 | TGTGCCAGCAGCTTGGCCGTGGGCGGGGGGAGGACTGAAGCTTTCTTT | CASSLAVGGGRTEAFF
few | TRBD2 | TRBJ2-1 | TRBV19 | TGTGCCAGTAGTATTAGATCCGGCGGGGGACCGGATGAGCAGTTCTTC | CASSIRSGGGPDEQFF
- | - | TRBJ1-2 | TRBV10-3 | TGTGCCATCAGTGAACAGGCCAACTATGGCTACACCTTC | CAISEQANYGYTF